The 22 T cell receptor beta chains below were found in one sample sequenced in a study of blood T cell repertoires in COVID-19. TCRdb keeps only in-frame clones here, not all; method: immunoSEQ multiplex PCR. The repertoire holds tens of thousands of clones, with less than 90% as singletons. Sequencing input: peripheral blood. The receptor source for this set is a human donor in a cohort sampled during active COVID-19.

The J gene is TRBJ2-2, the V gene TRBV5-1; perhaps TRBD1 as D (6 bases). The V gene lost 6 bases and the J gene lost 7 bases, with 19 bases spanning the gap. This CDR3 is 15 amino acids long. CDR1 SGHRS and CDR2 YFSETQ come from the germline V gene. The CDR3 DNA sequence: TGCGCCAGCAATCGTCGGCCAGGGGAGTTCGGGGAGCTGTTTTTT. This sequence encodes CASNRRPGEFGELFF.

The chain couples TRBV19 to TRBJ2-1; 8 bases fit TRBD2. Germline V gives CDR1 LNHDA, CDR2 SQIVND (reference sequence). Trimming took 2 bases from V and 8 from J; bases not matched to a gene: 8. There are 15 residues in the CDR3. The CDR3 is CASSIRPGGGDEQFF. DNA of the CDR3: TGTGCCAGTAGTATACGTCCGGGGGGGGGCGATGAGCAGTTCTTC.

This clone was observed a handful of times. The chain couples TRBV6-2 or TRBV6-3 to TRBJ1-6; D gene ambiguous. Germline CDR1 is MNHEY and CDR2 is SVGEGT. Trimming took 2 bases from V and 8 from J, leaving 19 bases between them. CDR3 length: 17 residues. In DNA form, the CDR3 reads TGTGCCAGCAGTTACCAACCCCTGACAAGATGGGATTCACCCCTCCACTTT. Protein sequence: CASSYQPLTRWDSPLHF.

This clone came up once. The chain employs TRBV27 and TRBJ1-4; D gene unclear. This CDR3 spans 13 amino acids. With 5 bases removed from V and 7 bases from J, the gap between germline ends came to 11 bases. Germline CDR1 MNHEY, CDR2 SMNVEV (reference sequence). In nucleotides, the CDR3 is TGTGCCAGCAGTCCCAGGCTCCTTGAAAAACTGTTTTTT. Its protein product is CASSPRLLEKLFF.

The CDR3 reads CASSLGVGPYEQYF. The CDR3 DNA reads as TGCGCCAGCAGCTTAGGGGTGGGCCCCTACGAGCAGTACTTC. The gene calls are TRBV5-1 and TRBJ2-7; D possibly corresponds to TRBD1 (5 bases). The CDR3 runs to 14 residues. The germline V gene encodes CDR1 SGHRS and CDR2 YFSETQ. V lost 2 bases, J lost 2 bases, and 11 bases lay in between.

The chain employs TRBV2 and TRBJ1-2, with 10 bases aligning to TRBD1. V lost 5 bases and J lost 10; bases outside the gene matches: 7. Germline CDR1 reads SNHLY; CDR2 reads FYNNEI. CDR3 length equals 13 residues. In DNA, the CDR3 is TGTGCCAGCAGTACCGGGACAGGGGCGGTCTACACCTTC. Residues: CASSTGTGAVYTF.

Only one count was recorded for this clone. DNA of the CDR3: TGTGCCAGCAGCGTAGAGCCGGGGGGAGTCTCCAGCACTGAAGCTTTCTTT. It codes for CASSVEPGGVSSTEAFF. The rearrangement links TRBV9 to TRBJ1-1, with D possibly matching TRBD1 (5 bases). This CDR3 has 17 residues. V was shortened by 0 bases and J by 4 bases, with 19 bases between the two germline ends. Per the germline V gene, CDR1 is SGDLS and CDR2 is YYNGEE.

The V gene is TRBV28, the J gene TRBJ1-5; the D is unclear. The germline CDR1 and CDR2 sequences are MDHEN and SYDVKM. The CDR3 is made up of 14 amino acids. With 2 bases removed from V and 7 bases from J, the gap between germline ends came to 12 bases. The CDR3 nucleotides are TGTGCCAGCAGTTTAAGAGGCCCCTTGCAGCCCCAGCATTTT. Residues: CASSLRGPLQPQHF.

This clone was detected many times. The chain links TRBV3-1 (or the pseudogene TRBV3-2) to TRBJ1-2, with D hard to call. The CDR3 loop spans 12 amino acids. Germline V gives CDR1 LGHDT, CDR2 YNNKEL (reference sequence). V lost 3 bases to trimming and J lost 6 bases, with 8 bases between them. CDR3 protein: CASSHSGNGYTF. The CDR3 DNA sequence: TGTGCCAGCAGCCATAGCGGGAATGGCTACACCTTC.

The J gene is TRBJ2-3, the V gene TRBV3-1 (or the pseudogene TRBV3-2); a possible D gene is TRBD1 (6 bases). V was cut by 3 bases and J by 1 base, with 17 bases left in between. Germline assignment: CDR1 LGHDT and CDR2 YNNKEL (reference sequence). This CDR3 has 17 residues. Here the CDR3 reads CASSQPRGISGTDTQYF. The CDR3 DNA sequence: TGTGCCAGCAGCCAGCCTAGGGGGATATCTGGCACAGATACGCAGTATTTT.

The chain links TRBV6-6 to TRBJ2-7, with 12 bases aligning to TRBD1. This CDR3 is built from 12 residues. Trimming cost V 8 bases and J 6 bases; bases outside gene matches: 2. CDR1 is MNHNY, CDR2 SVGAGI, per germline (reference sequence). CDR3 protein: CASLGQGAEQYF. For the CDR3, the DNA is TGTGCCAGCCTGGGACAGGGGGCCGAGCAGTACTTC.

There are a few counts of this clone. As DNA, the CDR3 is TGTGCCAGCAGCCAAGCCAGACAGCCCCAGCATTTT. As protein: CASSQARQPQHF. This rearrangement joins TRBV3-1 (or the pseudogene TRBV3-2) to TRBJ1-5; no definite D call. There are 12 residues in the CDR3. Looked up from germline, CDR1 is LGHDT and CDR2 is YNNKEL (reference sequence). Between the trimmed V and J ends, which lost 1 base and 7 bases, there was a span of 5 bases.

The genes are TRBV7-9 and TRBJ2-7; D is unresolved. The CDR3 is made up of 15 amino acids. Germline V CDR1 and CDR2: SEHNR, FQNEAQ (reference sequence). V gave up 4 bases and J gave up 5 bases, with 18 bases separating them. The CDR3 region has the DNA TGTGCCAGCAGCTCTCCAGACACCACCCTCCACGAGCAGTACTTC. It specifies CASSSPDTTLHEQYF.

This clone was seen only a few times. The rearrangement links TRBV5-6 to TRBJ2-1, with TRBD2 identical over 11 bases. The CDR3 is made up of 16 amino acids. The trim removed 4 bases at V and 8 bases at J, leaving 11 bases unmatched. CDR1 and CDR2 (germline): SGHDT, YYEEEE. The CDR3 DNA is TGTGCCAGCAGCACCTACGGTAGCGGGAGGGCTGATGAGCAGTTCTTC. Encoded protein: CASSTYGSGRADEQFF.

V and J are TRBV5-1 and TRBJ2-5; 7 bases map to TRBD1. Germline loops: CDR1 SGHRS, CDR2 YFSETQ. The CDR3 has 16 amino acids. With 5 bases clipped from V and 1 base from J, the junction kept 11 bases outside the gene matches. The CDR3 loop reads CASRPIPGQIQETQYF. The CDR3 region has the DNA TGCGCCAGCAGACCAATCCCGGGACAGATCCAAGAGACCCAGTACTTC. The full variable domain, rest sourced from reference TRBV5-1 and TRBJ2-5, is KAGVTQTPRYLIKTRGQQVTLSCSPISGHRSVSWYQQTPGQGLQFLFEYFSETQRNKGNFPGRFSGRQFSNSRSEMNVSTLELGDSALYLCASRPIPGQIQETQYFGPGTRLLVL.

The rearrangement joins TRBV2 to TRBJ1-1, with D possibly TRBD1 on 6 matching bases. The CDR3 has 12 residues. V lost 6 bases and J lost 3, with 8 bases in between. CDR1 is SNHLY and CDR2 is FYNNEI in the germline V gene. CDR3 protein: CASRKGDTEAFF. The DNA of the CDR3 is TGTGCCAGCAGGAAGGGGGACACTGAAGCTTTCTTT.

J is TRBJ1-1 and V is TRBV6-6; no reliable D call. The germline gives CDR1 MNHNY, CDR2 SVGAGI (reference sequence). V lost 4 bases, J lost 6 bases, and 9 bases lay in between. The CDR3 runs to 12 residues. The CDR3 protein is CASSSRGAEAFF. The CDR3 DNA reads as TGTGCCAGCAGTTCCCGGGGTGCTGAAGCTTTCTTT.

This rearrangement joins TRBV3-1 (or the pseudogene TRBV3-2) to TRBJ2-1; D might be TRBD2 (6 bases). The V end was cut by 2 bases, the J end by 0 bases, with 14 bases between. CDR1 is LGHDT, CDR2 YNNKEL, per germline (reference sequence). The CDR3 has 17 amino acids. In nucleotides, the CDR3 is TGTGCCAGCAGCCAAAGTGACCCCGGGAGCTCCTACAATGAGCAGTTCTTC. This encodes CASSQSDPGSSYNEQFF.

The rearrangement links TRBV5-6 to TRBJ1-2, with D unclear. CDR1 is SGHDT and CDR2 is YYEEEE in the germline V gene. The CDR3 spans 16 residues. The germline V and J ends were trimmed by 6 bases and 8 bases, with 26 bases remaining between them. In DNA form, the CDR3 reads TGTGCCAGCAACTTATTAACCGGGCTCCCGGGAGGAGGCTACACCTTC. Translating it yields CASNLLTGLPGGGYTF.

This rearrangement joins TRBV6-5 to TRBJ2-7; no reliable D call. This CDR3 is 14 amino acids long. Germline values: CDR1 MNHEY, CDR2 SVGAGI. Trimming took 3 bases from V and 2 from J, leaving 11 bases between them. In DNA, the CDR3 is TGTGCCAGCAGTTATACCGGGTCAACCTACGAGCAGTACTTC. Its translation is CASSYTGSTYEQYF.

The genes are TRBV2 and TRBJ2-1; D is unresolved. Trimming stripped 1 base from V and 7 bases from J, with 5 bases between. The germline gives CDR1 SNHLY, CDR2 FYNNEI. CDR3 length equals 12 residues. CDR3 in DNA: TGTGCCAGCAGTGAAGACTATAATGAGCAGTTCTTC. Translation: CASSEDYNEQFF.

J is TRBJ1-1 and V is TRBV3-1 (or the pseudogene TRBV3-2); 12 bases are shared with TRBD1. The CDR3 contains 15 residues. V was pared by 5 bases and J by 5 bases, with 6 bases of the junction left unmatched. Germline-derived CDR1 and CDR2 are LGHDT and YNNKEL (reference sequence). CDR3: CASSVGQGAWTEAFF. CDR3 coding DNA: TGTGCCAGCAGCGTGGGACAGGGGGCGTGGACTGAAGCTTTCTTT.